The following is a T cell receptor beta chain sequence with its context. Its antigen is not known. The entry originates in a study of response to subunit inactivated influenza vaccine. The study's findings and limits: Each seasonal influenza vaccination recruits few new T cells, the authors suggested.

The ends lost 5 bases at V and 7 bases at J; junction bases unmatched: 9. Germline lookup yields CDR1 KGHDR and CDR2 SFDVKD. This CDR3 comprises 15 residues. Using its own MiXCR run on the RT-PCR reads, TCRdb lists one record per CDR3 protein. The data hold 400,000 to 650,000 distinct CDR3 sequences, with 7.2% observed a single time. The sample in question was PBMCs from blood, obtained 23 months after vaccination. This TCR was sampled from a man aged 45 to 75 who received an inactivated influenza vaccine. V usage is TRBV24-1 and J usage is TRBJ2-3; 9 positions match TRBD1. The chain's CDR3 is CATSVGGQGTHTQYF. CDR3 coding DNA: TGTGCCACCAGTGTCGGAGGACAGGGGACCCATACGCAGTATTTT.